This TCR beta chain was obtained from a study of neurological immune-mediated disorders. Findings and caveats of the study: The absence of shared CDR3 amino acid sequences among expanded clones across subjects suggests private repertoires in all groups. The study found the most TCR clonal expansion in HTLV-1-associated myelopathy and the least in multiple sclerosis, below healthy controls.

cDNA synthesis was performed by 5'RACE with 10-nucleotide random UMIs. In TCRdb, the 5' RACE reads were re-called with MiXCR into one record per CDR3 protein. The data show about 80,000 distinct CDR3 sequences, around 6% seen once. The CDR3 spans 13 residues. V was trimmed by 0 bases and J by 8 bases, leaving 12 bases between them. Germline V lookup: CDR1 SGHRS, CDR2 YFSETQ. Time point noted: longitudinal time-point 2. The table lists this clonotype with many counts. Its specificity is unknown. This receptor was taken from a woman aged 55-75 years with multiple sclerosis. The specimen was PBMCs. J is TRBJ2-7 and V is TRBV5-1, with TRBD1 as a possible D gene (6 bases). CDR3 coding DNA: TGCGCCAGCAGCTTGGCAGGGGAGCAACAGCAGTACTTC. Amino acid sequence: CASSLAGEQQQYF.